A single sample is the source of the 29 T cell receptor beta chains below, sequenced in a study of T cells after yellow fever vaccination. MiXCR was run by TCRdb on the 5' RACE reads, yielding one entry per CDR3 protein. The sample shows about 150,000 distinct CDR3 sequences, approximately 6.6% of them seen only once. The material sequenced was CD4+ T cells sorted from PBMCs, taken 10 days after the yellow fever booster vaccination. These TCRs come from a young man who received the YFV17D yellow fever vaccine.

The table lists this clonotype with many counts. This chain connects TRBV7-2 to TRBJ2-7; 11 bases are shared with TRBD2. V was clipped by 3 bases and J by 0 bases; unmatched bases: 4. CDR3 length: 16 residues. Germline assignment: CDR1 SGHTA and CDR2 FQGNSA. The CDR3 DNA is TGTGCCAGCAGCTTCCGACTAGCGGGGAGCTCCTACGAGCAGTACTTC. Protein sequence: CASSFRLAGSSYEQYF.

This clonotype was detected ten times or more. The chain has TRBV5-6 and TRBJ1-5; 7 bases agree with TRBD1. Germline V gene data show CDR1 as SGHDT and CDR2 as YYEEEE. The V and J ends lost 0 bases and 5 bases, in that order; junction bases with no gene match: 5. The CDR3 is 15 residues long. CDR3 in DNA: TGTGCCAGCAGCTTGGGCAGGGGGGAACATCAGCCCCAGCATTTT. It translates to CASSLGRGEHQPQHF.

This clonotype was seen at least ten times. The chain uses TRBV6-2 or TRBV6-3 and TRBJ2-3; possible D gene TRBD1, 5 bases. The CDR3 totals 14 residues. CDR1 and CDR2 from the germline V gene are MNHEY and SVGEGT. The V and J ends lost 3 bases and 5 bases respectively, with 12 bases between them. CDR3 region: CASSYPRERDTQYF. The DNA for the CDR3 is TGTGCCAGCAGTTATCCCAGGGAAAGAGATACGCAGTATTTT.

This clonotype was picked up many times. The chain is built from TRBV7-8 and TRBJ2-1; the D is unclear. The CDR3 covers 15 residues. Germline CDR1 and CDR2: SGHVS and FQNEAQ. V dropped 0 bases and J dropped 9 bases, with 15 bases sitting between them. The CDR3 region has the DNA TGTGCCAGCAGCTTAGCTTCTATGTCAGGTGGTGAGCAGTTCTTC. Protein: CASSLASMSGGEQFF.

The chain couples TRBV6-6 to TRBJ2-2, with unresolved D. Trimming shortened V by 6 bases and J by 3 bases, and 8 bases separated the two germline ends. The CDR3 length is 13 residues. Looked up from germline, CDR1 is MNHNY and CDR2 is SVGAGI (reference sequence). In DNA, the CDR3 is TGTGCCAGCAGAATAGAGTACACCGGGGAGCTGTTTTTT. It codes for CASRIEYTGELFF.

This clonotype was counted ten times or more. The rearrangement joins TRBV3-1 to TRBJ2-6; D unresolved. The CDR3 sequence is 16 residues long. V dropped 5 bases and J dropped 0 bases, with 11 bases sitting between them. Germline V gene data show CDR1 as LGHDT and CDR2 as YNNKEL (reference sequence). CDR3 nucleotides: TGTGCCAGCAGCAAACGGGCTGACTCTGGGGCCAACGTCCTGACTTTC. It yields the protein CASSKRADSGANVLTF. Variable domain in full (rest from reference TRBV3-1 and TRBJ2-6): DTAVSQTPKYLVTQMGNDKSIKCEQNLGHDTMYWYKQDSKKFLKIMFSYNNKELIINETVPNRFSPKSPDKAHLNLHINSLELGDSAVYFCASSKRADSGANVLTFGAGSRLTVL.

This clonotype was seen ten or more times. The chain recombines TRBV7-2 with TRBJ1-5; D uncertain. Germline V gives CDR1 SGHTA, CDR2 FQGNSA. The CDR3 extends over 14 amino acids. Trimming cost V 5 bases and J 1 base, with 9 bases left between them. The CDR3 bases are TGTGCCAGCAGCAAGGAGTGGAGCAATCAGCCCCAGCATTTT. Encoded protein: CASSKEWSNQPQHF.

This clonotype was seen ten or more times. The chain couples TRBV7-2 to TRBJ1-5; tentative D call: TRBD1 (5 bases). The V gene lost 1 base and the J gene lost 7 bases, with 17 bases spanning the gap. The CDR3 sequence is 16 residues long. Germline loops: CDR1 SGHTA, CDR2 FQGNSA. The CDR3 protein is CASSLGGEGSGQPQHF. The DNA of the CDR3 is TGTGCCAGCAGCTTAGGAGGGGAAGGTTCCGGGCAGCCCCAGCATTTT.

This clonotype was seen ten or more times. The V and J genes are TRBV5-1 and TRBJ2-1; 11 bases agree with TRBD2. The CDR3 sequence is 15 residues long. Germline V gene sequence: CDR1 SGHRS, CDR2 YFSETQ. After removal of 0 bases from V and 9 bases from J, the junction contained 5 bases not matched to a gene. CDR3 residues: CASSLATSGSLEQFF. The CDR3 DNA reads TGCGCCAGCAGCTTGGCCACTAGCGGGAGTCTTGAGCAGTTCTTC.

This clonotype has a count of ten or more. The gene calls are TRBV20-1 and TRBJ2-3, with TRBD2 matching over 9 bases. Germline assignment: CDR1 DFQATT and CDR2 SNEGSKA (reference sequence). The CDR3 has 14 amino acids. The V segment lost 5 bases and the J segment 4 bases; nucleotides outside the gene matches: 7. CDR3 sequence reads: CSAYSGSGADTQYF. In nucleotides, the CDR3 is TGCAGTGCTTATAGCGGGAGTGGTGCAGATACGCAGTATTTT.

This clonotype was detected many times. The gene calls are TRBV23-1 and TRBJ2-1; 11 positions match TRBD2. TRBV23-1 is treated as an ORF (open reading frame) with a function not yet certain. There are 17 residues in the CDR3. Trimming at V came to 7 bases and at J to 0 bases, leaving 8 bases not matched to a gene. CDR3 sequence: CASTQGTSGSSYNEQFF. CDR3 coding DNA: TGCGCCAGCACCCAAGGGACTAGCGGTAGCTCCTACAATGAGCAGTTCTTC.

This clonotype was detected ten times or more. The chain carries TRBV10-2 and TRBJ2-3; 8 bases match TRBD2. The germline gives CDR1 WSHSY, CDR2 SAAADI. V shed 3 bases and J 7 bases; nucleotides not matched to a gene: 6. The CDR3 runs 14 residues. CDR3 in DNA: TGCGCCAGCAGTGATACTAGCGGTTCTTATACGCAGTATTTT. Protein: CASSDTSGSYTQYF.

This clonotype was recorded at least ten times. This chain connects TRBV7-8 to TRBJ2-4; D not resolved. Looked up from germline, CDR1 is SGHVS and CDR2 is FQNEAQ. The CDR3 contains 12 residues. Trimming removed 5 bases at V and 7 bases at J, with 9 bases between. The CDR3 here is CASSENFNIQYF. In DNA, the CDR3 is TGTGCCAGCAGCGAAAATTTTAACATTCAGTACTTC. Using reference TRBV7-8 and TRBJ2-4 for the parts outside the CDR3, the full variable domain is GAGVSQSPRYKVAKRGQDVALRCDPISGHVSLFWYQQALGQGPEFLTYFQNEAQLDKSGLPSDRFFAERPEGSVSTLKIQRTQQEDSAVYLCASSENFNIQYFGAGTRLSVL.

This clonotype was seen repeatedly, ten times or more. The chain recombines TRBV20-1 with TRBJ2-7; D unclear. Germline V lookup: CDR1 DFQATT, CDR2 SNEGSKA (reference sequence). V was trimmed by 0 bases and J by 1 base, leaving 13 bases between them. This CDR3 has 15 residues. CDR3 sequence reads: CSAREVSTTSYEQYF. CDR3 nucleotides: TGCAGTGCTAGAGAAGTGTCGACCACTTCCTACGAGCAGTACTTC.

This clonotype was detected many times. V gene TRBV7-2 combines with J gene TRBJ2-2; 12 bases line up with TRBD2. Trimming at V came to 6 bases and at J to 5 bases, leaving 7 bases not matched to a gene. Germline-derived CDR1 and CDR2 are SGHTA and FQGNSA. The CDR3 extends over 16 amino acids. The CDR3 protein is CASRKTSGRGTGELFF. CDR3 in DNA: TGTGCCAGCAGAAAGACTAGCGGGAGAGGTACCGGGGAGCTGTTTTTT.

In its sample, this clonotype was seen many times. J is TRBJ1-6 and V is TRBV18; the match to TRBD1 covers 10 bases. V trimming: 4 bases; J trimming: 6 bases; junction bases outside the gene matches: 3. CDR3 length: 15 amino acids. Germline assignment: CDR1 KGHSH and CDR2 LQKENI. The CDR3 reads CASSRGTGVNSPLHF. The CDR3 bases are TGTGCCAGCTCACGAGGGACAGGGGTTAATTCACCCCTCCACTTT.

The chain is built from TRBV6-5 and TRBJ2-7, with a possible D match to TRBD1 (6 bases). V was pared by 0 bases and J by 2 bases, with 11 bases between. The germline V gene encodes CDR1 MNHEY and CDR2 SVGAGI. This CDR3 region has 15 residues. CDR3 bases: TGTGCCAGCAGTTACTCGGGGGCGGACCCCTACGAGCAGTACTTC. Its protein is CASSYSGADPYEQYF.

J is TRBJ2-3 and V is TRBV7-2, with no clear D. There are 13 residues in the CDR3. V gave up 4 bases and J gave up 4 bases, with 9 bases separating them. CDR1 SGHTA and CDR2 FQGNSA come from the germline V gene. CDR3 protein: CASSSAKADTQYF. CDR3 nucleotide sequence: TGTGCCAGCAGCTCCGCGAAGGCAGATACGCAGTATTTT.

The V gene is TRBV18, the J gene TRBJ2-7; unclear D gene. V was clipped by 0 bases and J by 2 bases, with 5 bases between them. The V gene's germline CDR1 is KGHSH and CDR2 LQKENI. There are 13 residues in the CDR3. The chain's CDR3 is CASSPPGTYEQYF. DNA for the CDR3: TGTGCCAGCTCACCACCGGGTACCTACGAGCAGTACTTC. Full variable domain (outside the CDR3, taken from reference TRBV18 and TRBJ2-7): NAGVMQNPRHLVRRRGQEARLRCSPMKGHSHVYWYRQLPEEGLKFMVYLQKENIIDESGMPKERFSAEFPKEGPSILRIQQVVRGDSAAYFCASSPPGTYEQYFGPGTRLTVT.

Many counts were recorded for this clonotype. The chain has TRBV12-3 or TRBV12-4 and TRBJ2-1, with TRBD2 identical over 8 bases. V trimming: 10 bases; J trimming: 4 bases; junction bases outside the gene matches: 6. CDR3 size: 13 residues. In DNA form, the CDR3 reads TGTGCCATCACTAGCGGAGATTACAATGAGCAGTTCTTC. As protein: CAITSGDYNEQFF.

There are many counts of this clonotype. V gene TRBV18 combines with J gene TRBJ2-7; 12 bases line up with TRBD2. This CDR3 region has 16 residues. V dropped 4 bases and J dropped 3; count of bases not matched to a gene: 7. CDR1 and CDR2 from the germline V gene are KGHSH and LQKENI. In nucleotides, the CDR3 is TGTGCCAGCTCACAGGGACTAGCGGGTGACGGCTACGAGCAGTACTTC. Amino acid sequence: CASSQGLAGDGYEQYF.

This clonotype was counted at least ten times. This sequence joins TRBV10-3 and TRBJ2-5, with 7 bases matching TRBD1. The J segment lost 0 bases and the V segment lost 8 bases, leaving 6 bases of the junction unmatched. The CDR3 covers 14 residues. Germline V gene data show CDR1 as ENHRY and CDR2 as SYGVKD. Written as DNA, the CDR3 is TGTGCCATCTCTGGGACAGCGTACCAAGAGACCCAGTACTTC. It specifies CAISGTAYQETQYF.

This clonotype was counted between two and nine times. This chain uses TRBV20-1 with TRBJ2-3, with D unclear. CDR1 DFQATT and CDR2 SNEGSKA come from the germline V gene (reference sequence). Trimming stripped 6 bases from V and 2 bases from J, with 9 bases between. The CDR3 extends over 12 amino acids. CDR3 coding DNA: TGCAGTGCGCACTTAAACACAGATACGCAGTATTTT. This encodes CSAHLNTDTQYF.

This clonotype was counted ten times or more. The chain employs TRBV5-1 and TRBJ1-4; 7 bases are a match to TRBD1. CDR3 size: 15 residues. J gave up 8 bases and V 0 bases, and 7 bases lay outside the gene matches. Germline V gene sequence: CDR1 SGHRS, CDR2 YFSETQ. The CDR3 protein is CASSLVGTEGEKLFF. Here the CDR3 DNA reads TGCGCCAGCAGCTTGGTTGGGACAGAAGGGGAAAAACTGTTTTTT.

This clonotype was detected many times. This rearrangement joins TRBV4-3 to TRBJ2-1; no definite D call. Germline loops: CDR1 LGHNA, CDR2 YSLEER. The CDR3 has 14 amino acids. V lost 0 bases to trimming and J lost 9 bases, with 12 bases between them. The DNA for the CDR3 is TGCGCCAGCAGCCAAGATCAGGAGCAGACTGAGCAGTTCTTC. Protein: CASSQDQEQTEQFF.

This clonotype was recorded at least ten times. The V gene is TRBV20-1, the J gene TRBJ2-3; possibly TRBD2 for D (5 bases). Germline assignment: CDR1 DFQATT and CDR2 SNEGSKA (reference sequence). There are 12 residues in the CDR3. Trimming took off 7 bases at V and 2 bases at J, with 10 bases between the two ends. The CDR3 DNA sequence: TGCAGTGAGCGGAGATACACAGATACGCAGTATTTT. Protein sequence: CSERRYTDTQYF.

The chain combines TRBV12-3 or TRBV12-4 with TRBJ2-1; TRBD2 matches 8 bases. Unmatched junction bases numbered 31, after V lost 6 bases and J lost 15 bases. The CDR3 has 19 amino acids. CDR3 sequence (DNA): TGTGCCAGCAGCTTGTGGTTAAGGGCGGGAGGCACCAAGAAACGGTCCCTGTTCTTC. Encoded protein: CASSLWLRAGGTKKRSLFF.

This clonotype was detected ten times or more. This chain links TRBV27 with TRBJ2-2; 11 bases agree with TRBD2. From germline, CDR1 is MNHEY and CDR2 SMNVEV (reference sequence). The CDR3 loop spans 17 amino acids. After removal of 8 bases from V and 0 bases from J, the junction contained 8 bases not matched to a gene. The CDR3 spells CASCIAGGPPNTGELFF. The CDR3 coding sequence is TGTGCCAGCTGTATAGCGGGAGGGCCCCCGAACACCGGGGAGCTGTTTTTT.

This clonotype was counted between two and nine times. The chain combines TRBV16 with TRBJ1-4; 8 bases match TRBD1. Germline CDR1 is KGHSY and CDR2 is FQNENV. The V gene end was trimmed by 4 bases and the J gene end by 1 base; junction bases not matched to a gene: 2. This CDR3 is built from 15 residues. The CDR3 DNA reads TGTGCCAGCAGCCCTACAGGGGGAACTAATGAAAAACTGTTTTTT. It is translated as CASSPTGGTNEKLFF. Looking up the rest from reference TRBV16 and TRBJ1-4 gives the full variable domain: GEEVAQTPKHLVRGEGQKAKLYCAPIKGHSYVFWYQQVLKNEFKFLISFQNENVFDETGMPKERFSAKCLPNSPCSLEIQATKLEDSAVYFCASSPTGGTNEKLFFGSGTQLSVL.